What follows is one T cell receptor (beta chain) and its context. These data originate in a study of cytomegalovirus exposure and HLA in healthy donors. The PCR had 60 Vbeta and 13 Jbeta primers. Using immunoSEQ multiplex PCR, the repertoire was profiled, and TCRdb retains in-frame clones only, with some absent. Of about 190,000 clones listed, under 80% were seen once; the top ten hold about 4.8%. This CDR3 is 14 amino acids long. CDR1 GTSNPN and CDR2 SVGIG come from the germline V gene (reference sequence). V shed 4 bases, J shed 7 bases, and the junction held 12 bases outside the gene matches. The chain carries TRBV30 and TRBJ2-7, with 8 bases that match TRBD1. This receptor was obtained from a man aged 30-40 years in good health and CMV-seropositive. Sequencing was done on a sample of PBMCs. The DNA for the CDR3 is TGTGCCTGGAACTTCGACAGGGGATCGAATGAGCAGTACTTC. The encoded protein is CAWNFDRGSNEQYF.